What follows is one T cell receptor beta chain and its context. Its target is not known. This entry is derived from a study of human T cells and chemical hapten exposure. The wider study: TCR yields per sample varied mostly from small pooled library volume differences. Findings of the study overall: With regard to DPC sensitization, TCRs above 1 in 1000 frequency did not change.

The library attached unique molecular identifiers to individual cDNA molecules. Original data processing: Sample TCR totals centred on a median of around 96,000, ranging roughly 23,224 to 690,600. TCRdb ran MiXCR on the 5' RACE reads and lists one entry per CDR3 protein. The V and J calls and clone size come from TCRdb's table, not from the authors' own analysis. The sample includes about 81,000 distinct CDR3 sequences, roughly 7.7% of them seen just once. RNA extraction used unfractionated whole blood as the source of total RNA. Trimming cost V 0 bases and J 7 bases; bases outside gene matches: 7. Germline V CDR1 and CDR2: LGHNA, YSLEER. The CDR3 contains 17 residues.

The chain employs TRBV4-3 and TRBJ2-1, with 12 nucleotides matching TRBD2. The clonotype was recovered from a male donor in good health. DNA of the CDR3: TGCGCCAGCAGCCAAGAAGGTCCTAGCGGGGGGGTTAATGAGCAGTTCTTC. Translating it yields CASSQEGPSGGVNEQFF.